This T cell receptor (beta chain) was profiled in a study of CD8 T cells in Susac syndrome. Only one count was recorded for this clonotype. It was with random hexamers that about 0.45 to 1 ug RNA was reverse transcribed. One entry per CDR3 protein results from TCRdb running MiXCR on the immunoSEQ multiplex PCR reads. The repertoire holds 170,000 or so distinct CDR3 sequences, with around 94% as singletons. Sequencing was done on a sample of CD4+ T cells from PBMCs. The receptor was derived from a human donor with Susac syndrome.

CDR3 nucleotides: TGTGCCAGCAGTTCAAGGGACAGGGGAGGCTACGAGCAGTACTTC. Residues: CASSSRDRGGYEQYF. V usage is TRBV6-5 and J usage is TRBJ2-7; 10 bases line up with TRBD1. CDR1 is MNHEY, CDR2 SVGAGI, per germline. CDR3 length: 15 amino acids. The junction had 6 bases not matched to a gene; V was cut back by 4 bases and J by 3 bases.